The subject of this entry is one T cell receptor (beta chain). One end of the junction does not line up with germline, which may come from a read error. This entry belongs to a study of tumor-infiltrating lymphocytes in primary liver carcinoma. Between roughly 20 and 31 mg of unsorted bulk tissue served as the source from which RNA and DNA were co-extracted. The CDR3 is 15 residues long. The V gene's germline CDR1 is MDHEN and CDR2 SYDVKM. A primer in the constant region served to generate TCR beta cDNA from about 480 ng of total RNA. ARM-PCR was slightly modified, and three nested multiplex PCR rounds with it gave rise to the TCR beta libraries. The first two PCR rounds, around 10 cycles each, used TRBV1-TRBV30 forward primers and a C-beta reverse primer. TCRdb fed the multiplex PCR reads into MiXCR, producing one record per CDR3 protein. The data hold approximately 100,000 distinct CDR3 sequences, with approximately 70% observed a single time.

This TCR came from a woman aged 60-75 years with primary liver carcinoma and hepatitis B virus infection. The chain employs TRBV28 and TRBJ2-1; perhaps TRBD2 as D (6 bases). Sequenced input: liver tumor tissue from sampling region 2. Specified subset: tumor region T2, inferior pole. CDR3 sequence: CASSSTWEEGNEQFF. The DNA for the CDR3 is TGTGCTAGCAGTTCAACATGGGAGGAGGGTAATGAGCAGTTCTTC.